The present T cell receptor (beta chain) was sequenced within a study of cytomegalovirus exposure and HLA in healthy donors (dated by TCRdb to about 2017). The study in broad terms: In an earlier analysis of fewer than 750 of the donors, approximately 300 Gb of sequence data and 100 million or so unique TCR beta sequences from some 170 million T cells were reported. Around 320 gigabases of sequencing data and tens of millions of unique TCR sequences were included in an early release covering around 600 HLA-typed donors. Among the roughly 400 genotyped donors, under 90% belonged to the genetic ancestry cluster associated with self-reported Caucasian donors. The study aimed to test whether signatures of past pathogen exposure could be identified by cataloging public T cell receptors. The study profiled the T cell repertoires of fewer than 850 subjects by immunosequencing and related them to cytomegalovirus serostatus. Along with the approximately 700-subject first cohort, a separate validation cohort of over a hundred different subjects was used. The study combined high-throughput TCR immunosequencing, statistical association of individual TCRs with disease status, and machine learning to predict cytomegalovirus infection status. A later analysis re-analyzed previously published TCR beta repertoires from 666 donors and added high-resolution HLA genotyping to study TCR occurrence patterns. The later analysis used no new phenotypic data to find candidate immune exposures, relying instead on TCR beta sequences and their occurrence across donors. In an earlier analysis of around 540 of the donors, high-throughput TCR beta sequencing was used to judge whether each TCR beta V gene segment behaved as functional or pseudogenic. Alongside the repertoire data, information on donor age, sex, ethnicity and CMV serostatus was compiled. In a later genetic analysis, genome-wide SNP genotypes for about three fifths of the roughly 670 donors were used, and that subset was treated as a discovery cohort. Every repertoire in the discovery cohort had been generated on one and the same sequencing platform. Class I and class II HLA loci were covered by the typing at four-digit resolution. The number of typed donors differed by locus: roughly 620-630 for A, B, C, DRB1 and DQB1; 500 to 550 for DQA1; around 580 for DPA1; and some 450 for DPB1. About 5 DR-DQ haplotypes were handled as single units for association and clustering, since linkage in the cohort was strong. Among under 450 genotyped donors of the cohort, an average of roughly 240,000 unique TCR beta nucleotide sequences were sequenced per donor, about a sixth of them non-productive. Results and caveats for the whole study, not just this receptor: The authors suggested that the approach could potentially be generalized to other disease states and immunological phenotypes. The classifier was reported to diagnose cytomegalovirus status with high specificity and sensitivity in both the original cohort and the validation cohort. Compared with the approximately 670-donor mean, donors in an Asian-associated ancestry cluster had fewer N-insertions in productive TCRs, according to a later genetic analysis. A cluster of highly shared sequence variants was judged likely to be a technical artifact of the sequencing pipeline. While some public TCRs were present in many individuals, most TCR sequences turned up only very rarely across donors. Because counts were too low, more than 15 rarely observed V segments, including chromosome 9 orphons, were excluded from the earlier analysis of 587 of the donors. Because HLA typing was unavailable for some donors at each locus, only the typed subset was used in association tests. A later analysis reported that several top co-occurrence clusters appeared linked to parvovirus B19, influenza, CMV and Epstein-Barr virus. Only TCR beta chains were sequenced in this cohort, and the absence of alpha or paired-chain data limited detectable features. A later analysis associated roughly 17,000 TCR beta sequences with specific HLA alleles at a false discovery rate of 0.05. Presence/absence analyses assumed roughly uniform sequencing depth across donors, an assumption that may not hold. The only immune exposure information available for the cohort was CMV serostatus. Assigning TCR associations to individual alleles was difficult when HLA alleles, especially DR and DQ, strongly co-occurred. Some IMGT-functional V segments, including TRBV6-2 and TRBV6-3, could not be distinguished by the 87-base-pair reads and were therefore excluded. Linkage disequilibrium might explain the correlated functional status among segregating V segments, but an unknown experimental factor could not be ruled out. The study gave a list of 150 to 200 TCR beta chains associated with cytomegalovirus. According to a later analysis, TCR association rates differed among HLA loci, with DRB1 alleles showing the most associated TCRs and HLA-C alleles showing the fewest. In an earlier analysis of roughly 560 of the donors, most TCR beta V segments were observed in productive rearrangements about 87% or about 30% of the time, broadly matching IMGT annotations. In a later analysis, HLA-associated TCR beta chains showed more clonal expansion and lower generation probabilities than non-associated chains that were equally common. Three of the identified cytomegalovirus-associated TCR beta chains were confirmed in vitro to be specific for cytomegalovirus antigens. A later analysis found that most CMV-associated TCR beta chains appeared HLA-restricted, with HLA associations seemingly driven largely by CMV exposure. A further reported finding was that TCR beta sequences accurately predicted the HLA-A and HLA-B alleles for most subjects in the first cohort. A later genetic analysis associated a missense DCLRE1C variant with V-gene and J-gene trimming of TCR beta chains, and an independent cohort replicated the association.

Concerning this clone itself: Its antigen is still unknown.

Libraries were prepared through the immunoSEQ multiplex PCR assay. The multiplex PCR relied on a mix of 60 forward primers for TCR Vbeta segments and 13 reverse primers for TCR Jbeta segments. The CDR3 region of rearranged TCR beta genes was amplified from genomic DNA with a multiplex PCR assay. On the Illumina HiSeq System, the amplified TCR beta libraries were sequenced as 87-base-pair reads. The published analysis was carried out like this. In a later analysis, about 80 million unique TCR beta chains were counted across the roughly 670 repertoires, and roughly 11 million of these chains were shared by at least two donors. To remove PCR and sequencing errors, raw reads were error-corrected and collapsed into unique sequences using a nearest-neighbor algorithm that merged closely related sequences. V, D and J gene segments were assigned by aligning CDR3 sequences to IMGT reference sequences. For a sequence to be retained, a match of at least six nucleotides to both a V gene segment and a J gene segment was required. A rearrangement counted as productive if the CDR3 had no stop codons and remained in frame with V and J, and every other rearrangement counted as non-productive. Following IMGT convention, CDR3 was defined as the stretch from the second conserved V-encoded cysteine up to the conserved J-encoded phenylalanine. In an earlier analysis of 587 of the donors, sequences lacking an unambiguous match to a single V gene segment were excluded. An earlier analysis of about 590 of the donors classified V segments as functional when productive rearrangements were above 56.7% and as segregating when the standard deviation between donors was above 5%. A statistical classification framework was built to diagnose cytomegalovirus status from the catalog of TCR beta chain sequences. V and J gene assignment, in a later analysis, came from comparing TCR nucleotide sequences with IMGT/GENE-DB human TR gene sequences. A later analysis assigned CDR3 sequences and most-parsimonious VDJ recombination scenarios with the TCRdist pipeline. A later analysis defined each TCR beta chain by its CDR3 amino acid sequence plus V-gene family, and excluded reads lacking a unique V-gene family. As a way to deal with suspected cross-contamination and a sequencing artifact, a later analysis dropped 500 to 700 nucleotide sequences that were highly shared and had low generation probability. For each public chain, a later analysis derived a clonal expansion index from normalized ranks of inferred template counts within each repertoire. A later analysis computed generation probabilities with a VDJ recombination model fitted to out-of-frame rearrangements, and checked the results against IGoR. In a later analysis, hypergeometric tests were used to score TCR-TCR, TCR-HLA and TCR-CMV co-occurrence, with a repertoire-size bias correction applied to TCR pairs. False discovery rates were estimated in a later analysis by permuting HLA or CMV assignments 20 times. In a later analysis, co-occurring TCRs were grouped with DBSCAN, and TCRdist sequence similarity was added when clustering was performed within HLA-allele-positive subsets. Repertoires with fewer than 30,000 or more than 120,000 public chains were left out of co-occurrence clustering, as were about 5 repertoires with anomalous nucleotide sharing. Sourced from immuneACCESS, this table was stored by TCRdb with only in-frame sequences that have V and J called. A share of the clones is absent; for the studies checked, an unresolved V gene accounts for under half, and the remainder has no known explanation. The DNA gave D and trimming, while V, J and clone size come from that table. The sample's records list about 88,000 clones. About 5.5% of the sample comes from the top ten.

Ends trimmed: V by 5 bases, J by 5 bases; bases unmatched to a gene: 8. Spanning cysteine to phenylalanine, the CDR3 consists of 14 amino acids. The sequence is cut down to CDR3 DNA, 42 bases in frame from base 1. Taken from the germline V gene, the CDR1 and CDR2 loops are SGHRS and YFSETQ. The cohort comprised some 700 healthy bone marrow donors. All cohort members were sampled while nominally healthy, although unrecorded immune exposures were likely present. The donor was CMV seropositive and was included in the group of 270 or so seropositive cohort members. Every donor gave a peripheral blood sample, and the peripheral blood mononuclear cells from that sample were used for TCR beta sequencing. The Qiagen DNeasy Blood Extraction Kit was used to extract genomic DNA from the blood cell samples.

This clonotype originated in a girl aged 10 to 17 in good health and CMV-seropositive. Recombination connected TRBV5-1 to TRBJ1-1, with TRBD1 identical over 8 junction bases. The sample taken for sequencing was PBMCs. The CDR3 amino acid sequence is: CASRNSRTGTEAFF. The DNA sequence follows: TGCGCCAGCAGGAATTCACGGACAGGGACTGAAGCTTTCTTT. Joined to the reference TRBV5-1 and TRBJ1-1 proteins, this CDR3 gives the full variable domain: KAGVTQTPRYLIKTRGQQVTLSCSPISGHRSVSWYQQTPGQGLQFLFEYFSETQRNKGNFPGRFSGRQFSNSRSEMNVSTLELGDSALYLCASRNSRTGTEAFFGQGTRLTVV.